The T cell receptor beta chain described here comes from a study of T cells after yellow fever vaccination. Looked up from germline, CDR1 is LGHNA and CDR2 is YSLEER. The CDR3 has 18 amino acids. Unmatched junction bases numbered 12, after V lost 0 bases and J lost 6 bases. Conversion of TCR transcripts into cDNA relied on 5'RACE template switching, which added a universal primer site and UMIs. TCRdb reprocessed the 5' RACE reads via MiXCR and lists one record per CDR3 protein. Of nearly 300,000 distinct CDR3 sequences in the sample, 7.5% to 9.5% were seen once. This clonotype was seen only a few times.

The material sequenced was CD4+ T cells sorted from PBMCs, taken 5 days after the yellow fever booster vaccination. The chain joins TRBV4-3 to TRBJ2-3; 10 nucleotides agree with TRBD2. The receptor comes from a man younger than 35 who received the YFV17D yellow fever vaccine. This chain's CDR3 is CASSQDIMSGGAGDTQYF. CDR3 sequence (DNA): TGCGCCAGCAGCCAAGATATCATGAGCGGGGGGGCCGGGGATACGCAGTATTTT.